This record looks at one T cell receptor beta chain sequence and its context. Antigen specificity is unknown. The data derive from a study of T cells in localized non-small cell lung cancer. Data came from immunoSEQ multiplex PCR; TCRdb stores just in-frame clones and leaves some out. The repertoire has 6,000 to 10,000 clones, 93% of them found once; the top ten carry approximately 2.9%. Study-wide findings and caveats: Uninvolved nearby lung showed the greatest T cell clonality, exceeding that found in tumor.

This sequence was found in a woman between 40 and 69 years old with stage I lung adenocarcinoma. Sequenced here: peripheral blood, sampled before any cancer treatment.

CDR3 residues: CASTSIGGTRLKVNTEAFF. CDR3 bases: TGTGCCAGTACCAGTATTGGCGGGACACGGTTAAAAGTGAACACTGAAGCTTTCTTT. The chain is built from TRBV19 and TRBJ1-1; perhaps TRBD1 as D (6 bases). Germline CDR1 LNHDA, CDR2 SQIVND (reference sequence). V lost 7 bases, J lost 0 bases, and 27 bases lay in between. The CDR3 length is 19 residues.